The present entry profiles one T cell receptor (beta chain) with its context. A much larger clone differs by one base, so this may be a read error. Documented time point: newly diagnosed GD, antithyroid drugs for less than 3 months. Extracted PBMC RNA gave rise to the TCR library. The data were obtained in a study of regulatory T cells in long-lasting Graves disease. Researchers made TCR beta libraries by using iRepertoire HTBI primers and running Arm-PCR on CDR3 regions. TCRdb re-called the multiplex PCR reads through MiXCR, storing one row per CDR3 protein. This sample yields about 540,000 distinct CDR3 sequences, of which roughly 13% are seen a single time; about 9.1% belongs to the top ten. These data also featured in a second study, about T cells in Graves' hyperthyroidism and ophthalmopathy.

This receptor was obtained from a young man with Graves disease. The sequences come from peripheral blood mononuclear cells (PBMCs), collected at new diagnosis, from a patient treated with antithyroid drugs.

The CDR3 DNA reads TGTGCCAGCAGCTTAGGGGGACTAGCGACATACAATGAGCATTTCTTC. It yields the protein CASSLGGLATYNEHFF. V gene TRBV7-9 combines with J gene TRBJ2-1; 10 bases are a match to TRBD2. Per the germline V gene, CDR1 is SEHNR and CDR2 is FQNEAQ (reference sequence). CDR3 length equals 16 residues.